The 26 T cell receptor beta chains in this list originate from one sample, sequenced in a study of cytomegalovirus exposure and HLA in healthy donors. Both 60 Vbeta primers and 13 Jbeta primers went into the PCR. Generated by immunoSEQ multiplex PCR, the TCRdb table keeps only in-frame clones and is missing some. With roughly 73,000 clones in the sample, the ten largest clones hold roughly 15%. Sequenced sample: PBMCs. These receptors came from a man aged 45-60 years in good health and CMV-seropositive.

The chain combines TRBV9 with TRBJ1-3; D uncertain. V was trimmed by 0 bases and J by 8 bases, leaving 12 bases between them. This CDR3 spans 14 amino acids. Germline V gene sequence: CDR1 SGDLS, CDR2 YYNGEE. Here the CDR3 reads CASSVGPVLDTIYF. The CDR3 DNA follows: TGTGCCAGCAGCGTAGGTCCGGTGCTGGACACCATATATTTT.

The chain uses TRBV5-6 and TRBJ1-5; D is ambiguous. This CDR3 comprises 13 residues. Germline CDR1 SGHDT, CDR2 YYEEEE. V was trimmed by 0 bases and J by 6 bases, leaving 7 bases between them. The CDR3 nucleotides read TGTGCCAGCAGCTTGGGCCGAGCTCAGCCCCAGCATTTT. It translates to CASSLGRAQPQHF.

This chain links TRBV7-9 with TRBJ1-2; D unclear. V was clipped by 1 base and J by 4 bases, with 13 bases between them. Germline lookup yields CDR1 SEHNR and CDR2 FQNEAQ (reference sequence). The length of the CDR3 is 15 residues. The CDR3 nucleotides read TGTGCCAGCAGCTTAGGGACCGGGAACCTCTATGGCTACACCTTC. Its protein product is CASSLGTGNLYGYTF.

This chain joins TRBV4-1 and TRBJ2-7; D not resolved. The length of the CDR3 is 13 residues. Germline V lookup: CDR1 MGHRA, CDR2 YSYEKL. Between the trimmed V and J ends, which lost 3 bases and 7 bases, there was a span of 13 bases. The CDR3 reads CASSQDPWREQYV. Written as DNA, the CDR3 is TGCGCCAGCAGCCAGGATCCGTGGCGGGAGCAGTACGTC.

This chain connects TRBV7-9 to TRBJ2-3; 13 positions match TRBD2. The ends lost 0 bases at V and 5 bases at J; junction bases unmatched: 11. The CDR3 is 19 amino acids. Germline V gene data show CDR1 as SEHNR and CDR2 as FQNEAQ (reference sequence). DNA of the CDR3: TGTGCCAGCAGCTTAGCGGTTCGACTAGCGGGGGGCGGGGAAGATACGCAGTATTTT. This translates into CASSLAVRLAGGGEDTQYF.

The chain links TRBV10-3 to TRBJ1-1; no firm D call. The germline gives CDR1 ENHRY, CDR2 SYGVKD. The V end lost 0 bases, the J end lost 4 bases, and 15 bases lay between the germline ends. The CDR3 spans 16 residues. The CDR3 reads CAISESQRWVSTEAFF. CDR3 nucleotides: TGTGCCATCAGTGAGTCGCAGCGGTGGGTTAGCACTGAAGCTTTCTTT.

The gene calls are TRBV5-4 and TRBJ1-1, with 7 bases lining up with TRBD1. Germline V CDR1 and CDR2: SGHNT, YYREEE (reference sequence). Trimming removed 0 bases from V and 1 base from J; junction bases left unmatched: 18. The CDR3 contains 20 residues. The CDR3 DNA follows: TGTGCCAGCAGCTTGGCCAGTATCTACACTTTCCGGGACAGGAACACTGAAGCTTTCTTT. It codes for CASSLASIYTFRDRNTEAFF.

V and J are TRBV11-1 and TRBJ2-5; D is perhaps TRBD1 (8 bases). The germline V gene has CDR1 SGHAT and CDR2 FQDESV (reference sequence). The CDR3 runs to 14 residues. V was cut by 5 bases and J by 4 bases, with 14 bases left in between. The CDR3 region has the DNA TGTGCCAGCAGCCCCTACAGGGGGGGAGAGACCCAGTACTTC. It codes for CASSPYRGGETQYF.

This chain connects TRBV25-1 to TRBJ1-2, with a possible D match to TRBD1 (5 bases). The CDR3 has 13 residues. Germline assignment: CDR1 MGHDK and CDR2 SYGVNS. Trimming took off 2 bases at V and 2 bases at J, with 6 bases between the two ends. Written as DNA, the CDR3 is TGTGCCAGCAGTGAAGGGGCAAACTATGGCTACACCTTC. This encodes CASSEGANYGYTF.

The chain is built from TRBV28 and TRBJ2-3; TRBD2 matches at 14 bases. Unmatched junction bases numbered 6, after V lost 8 bases and J lost 5 bases. CDR3 length: 15 residues. The germline gives CDR1 MDHEN, CDR2 SYDVKM. The CDR3 DNA reads TGTGCCAGCGGGACTAGCGGGAGAGGAGGAGATACGCAGTATTTT. It codes for CASGTSGRGGDTQYF.

The V gene is TRBV30, the J gene TRBJ1-5, with 8 nucleotides matching TRBD1. Per germline, CDR1 GTSNPN and CDR2 SVGIG (reference sequence). The V gene end was trimmed by 0 bases and the J gene end by 7 bases; junction bases not matched to a gene: 5. This CDR3 has 14 amino acids. The CDR3 region is CAWSVGQGGQPQHF. CDR3 DNA: TGTGCCTGGAGTGTAGGACAGGGCGGACAGCCCCAGCATTTT.

V is TRBV6-1 and J is TRBJ2-7; 9 bases are a match to TRBD1. This CDR3 comprises 14 residues. The V and J ends lost 3 bases and 4 bases, in that order; junction bases with no gene match: 4. Germline V lookup: CDR1 MNHNS, CDR2 SASEGT. In DNA, the CDR3 is TGTGCCAGCAGTGACGGACAGGGGCTATACGAGCAGTACGTC. Protein: CASSDGQGLYEQYV.

The V and J genes are TRBV5-8 and TRBJ2-1; no definite D call. Trimming took off 0 bases at V and 10 bases at J, with 8 bases between the two ends. The CDR3 loop spans 12 amino acids. Germline CDR1 is SGHTS and CDR2 is YDEGEE. This CDR3 is CASSLESKEQFF. CDR3 DNA: TGTGCCAGCAGCTTGGAGAGTAAGGAGCAGTTCTTC.

The rearrangement joins TRBV9 to TRBJ1-1, with TRBD1 matching over 7 bases. Germline CDR1 SGDLS, CDR2 YYNGEE. V shed 2 bases, J shed 0 bases, and the junction held 1 base outside the gene matches. The CDR3 is 14 amino acids. This CDR3 reads CASSVQGVNTEAFF. As DNA, the CDR3 is TGTGCCAGCAGCGTTCAGGGGGTGAACACTGAAGCTTTCTTT.

J is TRBJ2-5 and V is TRBV7-2; D gene unclear. Germline lookup yields CDR1 SGHTA and CDR2 FQGNSA. The CDR3 has 12 amino acids. The ends were cut back, 0 bases at V and 7 bases at J, with 6 bases in the middle. The CDR3 DNA reads TGTGCCAGCAGCTTAGCGCCCGGGACCCAGTACTTC. Amino acid sequence: CASSLAPGTQYF.

The rearrangement joins TRBV4-1 to TRBJ2-5, with 10 bases aligning to TRBD2. The length of the CDR3 is 17 residues. V lost 0 bases, J lost 2 bases, and 6 bases stayed unmatched. Germline CDR1 reads MGHRA; CDR2 reads YSYEKL. The CDR3 reads CASSQDPTSGVQETQYF. The DNA of the CDR3 is TGCGCCAGCAGCCAAGACCCCACTAGCGGGGTACAAGAGACCCAGTACTTC.

The chain employs TRBV12-5 and TRBJ2-1; 12 bases map to TRBD2. Germline loops: CDR1 LGHNT, CDR2 FRNRAP. This CDR3 contains 15 residues. The V segment lost 5 bases and the J segment 4 bases; nucleotides outside the gene matches: 3. The DNA for the CDR3 is TGTGCTAGTGGTCTAGGACTAGCGGGGTACAATGAGCAGTTCTTC. Protein product: CASGLGLAGYNEQFF.

V and J are TRBV19 and TRBJ2-1; D uncertain. V was clipped by 3 bases and J by 6 bases, with 15 bases between them. The CDR3 loop spans 15 amino acids. Germline V gives CDR1 LNHDA, CDR2 SQIVND (reference sequence). CDR3 residues: CASSIQDNVGNEQFF. The CDR3 nucleotides are TGTGCCAGTAGTATCCAAGACAATGTGGGCAATGAGCAGTTCTTC.

V is TRBV7-6 and J is TRBJ1-1; a possible D gene is TRBD1 (6 bases). CDR1 is SGHVS, CDR2 FNYEAQ, per germline. The CDR3 runs 14 residues. V lost 0 bases and J 4 bases, leaving 9 bases between the germline ends. The CDR3 nucleotides are TGTGCCAGCAGCTTAGCCCAAGGGGGCACTGAAGCTTTCTTT. As protein: CASSLAQGGTEAFF.

The CDR3 sequence: CASHFEGNTDTQYF. The CDR3 nucleotides read TGTGCCAGCCACTTCGAGGGTAACACAGATACGCAGTATTTT. The chain combines TRBV5-4 with TRBJ2-3, with D perhaps matching TRBD2 (5 bases). This CDR3 has 14 residues. Trimming shortened V by 7 bases and J by 2 bases, and 14 bases separated the two germline ends. The germline gives CDR1 SGHNT, CDR2 YYREEE (reference sequence).

V gene TRBV5-1 combines with J gene TRBJ1-1; D possibly corresponds to TRBD1 (6 bases). CDR3 length: 14 residues. The germline CDR1 and CDR2 sequences are SGHRS and YFSETQ. With 6 bases removed from V and 1 base from J, the gap between germline ends came to 13 bases. The CDR3 DNA is TGCGCCAGCACCGCCGGGACACCGAACACTGAAGCTTTCTTT. It yields the protein CASTAGTPNTEAFF.

The CDR3 sequence is CASSIGGRAYNEQFF. CDR3 nucleotides: TGTGCCAGTAGTATCGGCGGGAGGGCCTACAATGAGCAGTTCTTC. This sequence joins TRBV19 and TRBJ2-1; TRBD2 aligns across 9 bases. The ends lost 3 bases at V and 2 bases at J; junction bases unmatched: 2. This CDR3 is built from 15 residues. The germline V gene has CDR1 LNHDA and CDR2 SQIVND (reference sequence). Together with reference TRBV19 and TRBJ2-1, the CDR3 gives the full variable domain: DGGITQSPKYLFRKEGQNVTLSCEQNLNHDAMYWYRQDPGQGLRLIYYSQIVNDFQKGDIAEGYSVSREKKESFPLTVTSAQKNPTAFYLCASSIGGRAYNEQFFGPGTRLTVL.

V usage is TRBV7-3 and J usage is TRBJ2-7; maybe TRBD1 (6 bases). This CDR3 is built from 13 residues. The V gene lost 1 base and the J gene lost 6 bases, with 10 bases spanning the gap. Germline V gene lookup returns CDR1 SGHTA and CDR2 FQGTGA. The CDR3 reads CASSLNLDSEQYV. The DNA of the CDR3 is TGTGCCAGCAGCTTAAATTTGGACAGCGAGCAGTACGTC.

In nucleotides, the CDR3 is TGTGCCAGCAGTTATCCCGGGTTTAATGGCTACACCTTC. Protein product: CASSYPGFNGYTF. The rearrangement joins TRBV6-6 to TRBJ1-2; D not certain. CDR3 length equals 13 residues. Germline-derived CDR1 and CDR2 are MNHNY and SVGAGI (reference sequence). Trimming removed 3 bases from V and 6 bases from J, with 11 bases in between.

The CDR3 reads CASSLMQVANYGYTF. The CDR3 region has the DNA TGTGCCAGCAGCTTAATGCAGGTAGCTAACTATGGCTACACCTTC. The chain couples TRBV7-2 to TRBJ1-2; D ambiguous. Germline V gene sequence: CDR1 SGHTA, CDR2 FQGNSA. V was trimmed by 2 bases and J by 0 bases, leaving 10 bases between them. The CDR3 spans 15 residues.

The chain links TRBV19 to TRBJ1-5; TRBD1 agrees at 7 bases. CDR1 LNHDA and CDR2 SQIVND come from the germline V gene (reference sequence). The CDR3 is 19 amino acids. The V segment lost 1 base and the J segment 4 bases; nucleotides outside the gene matches: 16. CDR3 bases: TGTGCCAGTAGTATAGGAGGGGCAGGGGGGTTTAGGGGTAATCAGCCCCAGCATTTT. Encoded protein: CASSIGGAGGFRGNQPQHF. The full variable domain, its missing parts supplied by reference TRBV19 and TRBJ1-5, is DGGITQSPKYLFRKEGQNVTLSCEQNLNHDAMYWYRQDPGQGLRLIYYSQIVNDFQKGDIAEGYSVSREKKESFPLTVTSAQKNPTAFYLCASSIGGAGGFRGNQPQHFGDGTRLSIL.